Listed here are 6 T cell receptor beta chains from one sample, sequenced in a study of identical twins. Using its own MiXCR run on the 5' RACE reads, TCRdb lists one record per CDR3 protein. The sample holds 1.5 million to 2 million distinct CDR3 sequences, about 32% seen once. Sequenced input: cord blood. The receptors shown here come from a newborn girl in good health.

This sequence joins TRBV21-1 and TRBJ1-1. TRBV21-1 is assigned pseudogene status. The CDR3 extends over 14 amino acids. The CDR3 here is CASSAHSRNTEAFF. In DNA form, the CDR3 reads TGTGCCAGCAGCGCCCATAGTAGGAACACTGAAGCTTTCTTT.

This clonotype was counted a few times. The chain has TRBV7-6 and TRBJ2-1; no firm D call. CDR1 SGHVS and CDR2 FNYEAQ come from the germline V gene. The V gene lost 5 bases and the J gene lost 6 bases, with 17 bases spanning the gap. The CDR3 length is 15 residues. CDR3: CASSPPPGFPNEQFF. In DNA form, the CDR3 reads TGTGCCAGCAGCCCACCTCCCGGCTTTCCCAATGAGCAGTTCTTC.

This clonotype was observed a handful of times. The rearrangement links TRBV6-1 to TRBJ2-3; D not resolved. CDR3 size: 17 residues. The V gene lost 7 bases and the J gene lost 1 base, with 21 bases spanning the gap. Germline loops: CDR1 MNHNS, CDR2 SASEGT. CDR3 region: CASTPLFLVQGTDTQYF. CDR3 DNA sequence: TGTGCCAGCACGCCCCTATTCCTAGTACAAGGCACAGATACGCAGTATTTT.

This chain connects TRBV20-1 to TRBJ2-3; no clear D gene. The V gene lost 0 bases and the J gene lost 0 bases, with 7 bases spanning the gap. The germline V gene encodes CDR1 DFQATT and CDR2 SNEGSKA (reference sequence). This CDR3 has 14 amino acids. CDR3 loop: CSARDPASTDTQYF. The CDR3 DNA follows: TGCAGTGCTAGAGACCCGGCTAGCACAGATACGCAGTATTTT.

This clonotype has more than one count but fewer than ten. CDR3 nucleotide sequence: TGTGCCACCAGTGATCCCCCTGGGAATACGCAGTATTTT. It is translated as CATSDPPGNTQYF. V and J are TRBV24-1 and TRBJ2-3; the D is unclear. Trimming stripped 3 bases from V and 7 bases from J, with 10 bases between. Germline-derived CDR1 and CDR2 are KGHDR and SFDVKD. The CDR3 loop spans 13 amino acids.

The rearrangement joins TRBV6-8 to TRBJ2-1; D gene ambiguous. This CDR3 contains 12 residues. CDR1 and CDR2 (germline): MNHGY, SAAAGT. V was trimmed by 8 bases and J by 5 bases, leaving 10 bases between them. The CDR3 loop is CASPPPNNEQFF. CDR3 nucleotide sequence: TGTGCCAGCCCTCCCCCGAACAATGAGCAGTTCTTC.